These 17 T cell receptor beta chains originate from one sample sequenced in a study of blood T cells in healthy people across ages. With a J-beta primer mix and a sample-barcoded 5' primer, a second PCR ran about 7 to 12 cycles. TCRdb analysed the 5' RACE reads with MiXCR anew, one entry per CDR3 protein. Here the sample spans approximately 800,000 distinct CDR3 sequences, 50% to 65% being singletons. Sequencing was carried out using blood. The receptors here all came from a man older than 75 in good health.

V is TRBV11-2 and J is TRBJ2-3; 11 bases line up with TRBD2. J lost 0 bases, V lost 5 bases, and 13 bases had no gene match. This CDR3 is 19 amino acids long. Germline assignment: CDR1 SGHAT and CDR2 FQNNGV. The CDR3 region has the DNA TGTGCCAGCAGCCCCGGTGGTAGCGGGGGGGCCTCTAGCACAGATACGCAGTATTTT. Protein product: CASSPGGSGGASSTDTQYF.

A few counts support this clonotype. J is TRBJ1-1 and V is TRBV29-1; D possibly corresponds to TRBD1 (6 bases). V gave up 2 bases and J gave up 11 bases, with 15 bases separating them. The CDR3 sequence is 12 residues long. The germline V gene encodes CDR1 SQVTM and CDR2 ANQGSEA. CDR3 nucleotides: TGCAGCGTTGAACCCGGAGGGGGACGGGCTTTCTTT. It specifies CSVEPGGGRAFF.

This sequence joins TRBV28 and TRBJ2-7; 8 positions agree with TRBD2. Germline CDR1 is MDHEN and CDR2 is SYDVKM. This CDR3 region has 13 residues. The V segment lost 7 bases and the J segment 3 bases; nucleotides outside the gene matches: 5. The chain's CDR3 is CASTLGTSYEQYF. CDR3 sequence (DNA): TGTGCCAGCACCCTCGGGACTAGCTACGAGCAGTACTTC.

The chain joins TRBV5-1 to TRBJ1-1; no clear D gene. The CDR3 spans 14 residues. Trimming removed 0 bases at V and 7 bases at J, with 13 bases between. The V gene's germline CDR1 is SGHRS and CDR2 YFSETQ. As DNA, the CDR3 is TGCGCCAGCAGCTTGGAACCGGGATTGGGTGAAGCTTTCTTT. This encodes CASSLEPGLGEAFF.

A few counts support this clonotype. The chain links TRBV7-9 to TRBJ1-2; D is possibly TRBD1 (6 bases). The germline V gene has CDR1 SEHNR and CDR2 FQNEAQ (reference sequence). This CDR3 has 13 amino acids. Trimming shortened V by 5 bases and J by 8 bases, and 15 bases separated the two germline ends. DNA of the CDR3: TGTGCCAGCAGCCCCGGGACAATCTCCGGCTACACCTTC. Its protein is CASSPGTISGYTF. Full variable domain (missing parts from reference TRBV7-9 and TRBJ1-2): DTGVSQNPRHKITKRGQNVTFRCDPISEHNRLYWYRQTLGQGPEFLTYFQNEAQLEKSRLLSDRFSAERPKGSFSTLEIQRTEQGDSAMYLCASSPGTISGYTFGSGTRLTVV.

This rearrangement joins TRBV11-1 to TRBJ2-1, with D maybe TRBD2 (5 bases). V was cut by 2 bases and J by 8 bases, with 13 bases left in between. Per germline, CDR1 SGHAT and CDR2 FQDESV (reference sequence). This CDR3 spans 14 amino acids. The CDR3: CASSLSPSHDEQFF. CDR3 in DNA: TGTGCCAGCAGCTTATCTCCTAGCCACGATGAGCAGTTCTTC.

This clonotype came up a few times. The J gene is TRBJ2-1, the V gene TRBV27, with TRBD2 as a possible D gene (6 bases). The CDR3 is made up of 15 amino acids. Per the germline V gene, CDR1 is MNHEY and CDR2 is SMNVEV (reference sequence). Deletions cut 2 bases from V and 8 bases from J, with 16 bases between. CDR3 sequence: CASSLSLGRGDEQFF. CDR3 DNA sequence: TGTGCCAGCAGTTTAAGTCTCGGGAGAGGCGATGAGCAGTTCTTC.

This CDR3 is CATSDSSTGSAEKLFF. CDR3 in DNA: TGTGCCACCAGTGATTCATCGACAGGGTCAGCTGAAAAACTGTTTTTT. The chain links TRBV24-1 to TRBJ1-4; 7 nucleotides line up with TRBD1. V shed 2 bases, J shed 7 bases, and the junction held 9 bases outside the gene matches. The V gene's germline CDR1 is KGHDR and CDR2 SFDVKD. The CDR3 spans 16 residues.

This clonotype was counted once. This chain links TRBV20-1 with TRBJ2-7; a weak D match, TRBD2 (6 bases). Germline V gives CDR1 DFQATT, CDR2 SNEGSKA (reference sequence). CDR3 length: 14 amino acids. Between the trimmed V and J ends, which lost 5 bases and 3 bases, there was a span of 17 bases. CDR3 bases: TGCAGTGCTCCGAGGGCGGGGAGTCTCTACGAGCAGTACTTC. Its translation is CSAPRAGSLYEQYF.

This chain links TRBV5-1 with TRBJ1-4; D unresolved. From germline, CDR1 is SGHRS and CDR2 YFSETQ. This CDR3 contains 14 residues. V was cut by 3 bases and J by 8 bases, with 14 bases left in between. The CDR3: CASSWPDVVEKLFF. DNA for the CDR3: TGCGCCAGCAGCTGGCCCGATGTTGTGGAAAAACTGTTTTTT.

This clonotype has a handful of counts. The chain has TRBV20-1 and TRBJ2-3; D is unresolved. Germline CDR1 reads DFQATT; CDR2 reads SNEGSKA (reference sequence). CDR3 length equals 14 residues. Between the trimmed V and J ends, which lost 7 bases and 2 bases, there was a span of 16 bases. CDR3 DNA sequence: TGCAGTGTTCGGTTGTTATCCCTCACAGATACGCAGTATTTT. Its translation is CSVRLLSLTDTQYF.

This chain connects TRBV6-2 or TRBV6-3 to TRBJ1-1; D might be TRBD1 (5 bases). Deletions cut 5 bases from V and 1 base from J, with 14 bases between. Looked up from germline, CDR1 is MNHEY and CDR2 is SVGEGT. The CDR3 runs 15 residues. In DNA, the CDR3 is TGTGCCAGCAGTCCTAGGGGATCTGGGAACACTGAAGCTTTCTTT. This sequence encodes CASSPRGSGNTEAFF.

This clonotype showed up just a few times. This chain uses TRBV18 with TRBJ2-7; D uncertain. CDR1 and CDR2 from the germline V gene are KGHSH and LQKENI. The CDR3 length is 14 residues. Trimming shortened V by 5 bases and J by 2 bases, and 13 bases separated the two germline ends. CDR3 in DNA: TGTGCCAGCTCATCCGACCTGGGTGCCTACGAGCAGTACTTC. Amino acid sequence: CASSSDLGAYEQYF.

This clonotype was counted once. V gene TRBV20-1 combines with J gene TRBJ2-4; maybe TRBD2 (5 bases). The end of the DNA is better explained by TRBJ2-5, so the J call may be wrong. Germline V CDR1 and CDR2: DFQATT, SNEGSKA (reference sequence). This CDR3 contains 14 residues. CDR3 coding DNA: TGCAGTGCCCCCCCGGTTGGACTTCAAGAGACCCAGTACTTC. The encoded protein is CSAPPVGLQETQYF.

This clonotype showed up many times. The chain carries TRBV5-1 and TRBJ2-6; D gene uncertain. This CDR3 has 14 amino acids. From germline, CDR1 is SGHRS and CDR2 YFSETQ. Trimming shortened V by 0 bases and J by 0 bases, and 1 base separated the two germline ends. The CDR3 here is CASSLDSGANVLTF. CDR3 nucleotide sequence: TGCGCCAGCAGCTTGGACTCTGGGGCCAACGTCCTGACTTTC.

The chain links TRBV5-1 to TRBJ1-1; TRBD1 might be the D (6 bases). The CDR3 covers 16 residues. CDR1 and CDR2 (germline): SGHRS, YFSETQ. The ends were cut back, 4 bases at V and 1 base at J, with 17 bases in the middle. DNA of the CDR3: TGCGCCAGCAGCCGGCCCGGGACACGGGAGAACACTGAAGCTTTCTTT. It specifies CASSRPGTRENTEAFF.

The chain is built from TRBV20-1 and TRBJ2-7, with TRBD2 as a possible D gene (6 bases). The CDR3 extends over 13 amino acids. Germline V lookup: CDR1 DFQATT, CDR2 SNEGSKA (reference sequence). V lost 6 bases to trimming and J lost 4 bases, with 16 bases between them. CDR3 region: CSAPAEGVYEQYF. The DNA of the CDR3 is TGCAGTGCACCAGCGGAGGGTGTATACGAGCAGTACTTC.